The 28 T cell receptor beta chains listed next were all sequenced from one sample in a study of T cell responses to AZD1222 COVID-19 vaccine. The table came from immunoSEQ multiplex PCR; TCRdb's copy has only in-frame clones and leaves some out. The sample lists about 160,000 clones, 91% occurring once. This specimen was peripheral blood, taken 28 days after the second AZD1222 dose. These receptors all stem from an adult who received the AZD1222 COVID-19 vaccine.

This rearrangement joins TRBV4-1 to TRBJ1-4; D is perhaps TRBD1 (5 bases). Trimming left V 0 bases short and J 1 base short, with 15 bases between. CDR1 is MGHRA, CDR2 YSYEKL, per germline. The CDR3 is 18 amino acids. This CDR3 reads CASSQDLRPGGTNEKLFF. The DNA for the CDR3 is TGCGCCAGCAGCCAAGATCTGCGGCCGGGGGGAACTAATGAAAAACTGTTTTTT.

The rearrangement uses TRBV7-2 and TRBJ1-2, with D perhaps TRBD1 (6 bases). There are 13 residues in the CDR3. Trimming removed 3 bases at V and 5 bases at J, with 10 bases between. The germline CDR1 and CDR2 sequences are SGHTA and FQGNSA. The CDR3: CASSFKGVYGYTF. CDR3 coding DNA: TGTGCCAGCAGCTTTAAGGGGGTGTATGGCTACACCTTC.

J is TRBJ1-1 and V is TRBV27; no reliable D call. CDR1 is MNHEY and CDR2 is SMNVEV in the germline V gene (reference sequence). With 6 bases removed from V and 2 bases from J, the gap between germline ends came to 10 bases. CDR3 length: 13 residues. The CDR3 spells CASRYNLNTEAFF. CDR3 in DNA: TGTGCCAGCAGGTACAACCTTAACACTGAAGCTTTCTTT.

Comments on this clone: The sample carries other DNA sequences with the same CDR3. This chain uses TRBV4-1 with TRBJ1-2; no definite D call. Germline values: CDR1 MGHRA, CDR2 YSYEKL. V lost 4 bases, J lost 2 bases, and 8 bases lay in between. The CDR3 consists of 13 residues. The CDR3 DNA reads TGCGCCAGCAGCCCGGACGGGAACTATGGCTACACCTTC. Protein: CASSPDGNYGYTF.

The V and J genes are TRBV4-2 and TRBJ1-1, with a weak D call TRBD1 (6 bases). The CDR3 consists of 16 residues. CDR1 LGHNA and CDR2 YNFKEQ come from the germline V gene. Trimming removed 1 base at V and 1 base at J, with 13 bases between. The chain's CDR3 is CASSQVATGKNTEAFF. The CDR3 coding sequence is TGTGCCAGCAGCCAAGTCGCTACAGGGAAGAACACTGAAGCTTTCTTT.

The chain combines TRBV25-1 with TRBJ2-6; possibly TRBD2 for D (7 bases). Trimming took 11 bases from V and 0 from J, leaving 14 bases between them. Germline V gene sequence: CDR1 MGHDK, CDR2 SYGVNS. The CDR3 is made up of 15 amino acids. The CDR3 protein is CASRGGASGANVLTF. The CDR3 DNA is TGTGCCTCCCGCGGGGGCGCCTCTGGGGCCAACGTCCTGACTTTC.

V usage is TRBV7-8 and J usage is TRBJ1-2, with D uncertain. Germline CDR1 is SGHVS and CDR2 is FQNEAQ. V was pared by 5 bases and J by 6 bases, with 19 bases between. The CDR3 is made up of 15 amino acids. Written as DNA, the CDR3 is TGTGCCAGCAGCCCCCCCGGCTGGGGAGACGATGGCTACACCTTC. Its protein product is CASSPPGWGDDGYTF.

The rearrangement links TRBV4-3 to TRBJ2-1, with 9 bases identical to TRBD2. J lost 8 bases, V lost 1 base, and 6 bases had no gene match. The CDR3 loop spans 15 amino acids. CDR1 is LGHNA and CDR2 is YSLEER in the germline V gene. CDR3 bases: TGCGCCAGCAGCCAAGCAGCGGGAGGTGGGCATGAGCAGTTCTTC. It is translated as CASSQAAGGGHEQFF.

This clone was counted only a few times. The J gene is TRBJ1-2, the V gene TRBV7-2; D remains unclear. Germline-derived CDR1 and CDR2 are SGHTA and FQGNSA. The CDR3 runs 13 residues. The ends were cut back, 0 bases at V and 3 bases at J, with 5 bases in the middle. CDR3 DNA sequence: TGTGCCAGCAGCTTAGCCTTTTACTATGGCTACACCTTC. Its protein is CASSLAFYYGYTF.

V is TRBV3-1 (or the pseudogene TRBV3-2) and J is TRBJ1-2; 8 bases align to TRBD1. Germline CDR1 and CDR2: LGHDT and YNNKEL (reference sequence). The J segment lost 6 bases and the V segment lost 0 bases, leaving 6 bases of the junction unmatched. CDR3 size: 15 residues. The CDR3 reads CASSQESPGGNGYTF. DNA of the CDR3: TGTGCCAGCAGCCAAGAGTCCCCAGGGGGCAATGGCTACACCTTC.

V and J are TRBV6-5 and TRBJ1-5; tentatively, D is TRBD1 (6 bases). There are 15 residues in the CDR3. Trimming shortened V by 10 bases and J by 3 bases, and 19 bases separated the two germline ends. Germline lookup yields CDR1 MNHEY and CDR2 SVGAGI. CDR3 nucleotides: TGTGCCACCCTCTTCGCGTCAGGGGACAATCAGCCCCAGCATTTT. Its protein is CATLFASGDNQPQHF.

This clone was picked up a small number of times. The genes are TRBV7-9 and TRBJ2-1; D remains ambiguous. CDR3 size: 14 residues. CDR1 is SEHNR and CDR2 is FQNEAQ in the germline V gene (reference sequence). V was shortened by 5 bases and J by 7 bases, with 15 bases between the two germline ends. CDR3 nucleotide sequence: TGTGCCAGCAGCCATTCAGGCAGAGCAAATGAGCAGTTCTTC. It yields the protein CASSHSGRANEQFF.

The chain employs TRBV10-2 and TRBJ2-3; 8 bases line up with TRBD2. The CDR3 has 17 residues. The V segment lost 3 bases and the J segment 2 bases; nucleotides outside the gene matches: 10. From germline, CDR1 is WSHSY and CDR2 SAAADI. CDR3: CASSDVVKRGTTDTQYF. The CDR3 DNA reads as TGCGCCAGCAGTGATGTCGTCAAGCGGGGGACCACAGATACGCAGTATTTT.

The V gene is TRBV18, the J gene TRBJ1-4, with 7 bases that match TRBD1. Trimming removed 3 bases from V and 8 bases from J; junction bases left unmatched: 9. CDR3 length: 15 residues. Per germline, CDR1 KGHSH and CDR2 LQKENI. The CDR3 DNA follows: TGTGCCAGCTCACCCCTTGGACAGGCTTGGGAAAAACTGTTTTTT. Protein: CASSPLGQAWEKLFF.

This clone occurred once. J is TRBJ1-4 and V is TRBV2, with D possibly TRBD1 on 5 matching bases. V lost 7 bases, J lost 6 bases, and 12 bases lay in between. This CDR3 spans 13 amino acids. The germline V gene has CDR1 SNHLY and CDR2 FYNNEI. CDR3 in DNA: TGTGCCAGCAAGGGACCGGGGGATGAAAAACTGTTTTTT. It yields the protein CASKGPGDEKLFF.

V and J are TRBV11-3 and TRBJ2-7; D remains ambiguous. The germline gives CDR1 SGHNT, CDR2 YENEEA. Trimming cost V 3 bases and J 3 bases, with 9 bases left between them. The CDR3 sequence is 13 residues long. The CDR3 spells CASSFLSSYEQYF. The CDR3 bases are TGTGCCAGCAGCTTTCTCTCCAGCTACGAGCAGTACTTC.

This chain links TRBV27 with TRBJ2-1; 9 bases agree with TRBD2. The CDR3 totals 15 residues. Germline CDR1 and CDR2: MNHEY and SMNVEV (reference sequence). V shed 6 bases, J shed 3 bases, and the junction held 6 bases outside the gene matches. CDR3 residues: CASSSVAGVYNEQFF. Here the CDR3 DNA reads TGTGCCAGCAGCAGTGTAGCGGGGGTCTACAATGAGCAGTTCTTC.

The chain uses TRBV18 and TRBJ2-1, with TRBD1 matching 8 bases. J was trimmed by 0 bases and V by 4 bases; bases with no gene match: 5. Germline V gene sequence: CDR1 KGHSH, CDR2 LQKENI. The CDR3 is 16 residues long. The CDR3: CASSHDRGLSYNEQFF. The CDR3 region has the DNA TGTGCCAGCTCACATGACAGGGGCCTCTCCTACAATGAGCAGTTCTTC.

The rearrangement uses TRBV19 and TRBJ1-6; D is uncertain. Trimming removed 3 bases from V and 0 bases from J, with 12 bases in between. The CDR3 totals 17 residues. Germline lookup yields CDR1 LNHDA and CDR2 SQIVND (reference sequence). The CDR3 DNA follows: TGTGCCAGTAGTATCGTAGCTACAAGCTCCTATAATTCACCCCTCCACTTT. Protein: CASSIVATSSYNSPLHF.

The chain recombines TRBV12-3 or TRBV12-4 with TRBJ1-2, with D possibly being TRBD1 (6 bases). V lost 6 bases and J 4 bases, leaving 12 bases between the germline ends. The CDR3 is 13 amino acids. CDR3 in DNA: TGTGCCAGCAGCCCCGACAGGTTCTATGGCTACACCTTC. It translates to CASSPDRFYGYTF.

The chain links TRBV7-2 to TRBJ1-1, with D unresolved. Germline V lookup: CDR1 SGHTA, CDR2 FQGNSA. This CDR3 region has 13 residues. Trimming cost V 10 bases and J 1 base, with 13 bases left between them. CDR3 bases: TGTGCCACCAAGCAAGGCGGGAACACTGAAGCTTTCTTT. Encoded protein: CATKQGGNTEAFF.

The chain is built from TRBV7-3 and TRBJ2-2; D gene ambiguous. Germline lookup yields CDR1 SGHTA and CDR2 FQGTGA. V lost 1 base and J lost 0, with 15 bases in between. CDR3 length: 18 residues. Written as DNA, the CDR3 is TGTGCCAGCAGCTTAATCGGCGTCGGGCTACCGAACACCGGGGAGCTGTTTTTT. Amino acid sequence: CASSLIGVGLPNTGELFF.

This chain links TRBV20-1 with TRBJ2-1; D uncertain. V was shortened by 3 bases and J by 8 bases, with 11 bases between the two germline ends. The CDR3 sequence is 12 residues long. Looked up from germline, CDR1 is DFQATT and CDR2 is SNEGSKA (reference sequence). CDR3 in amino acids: CSASRVIDEQFF. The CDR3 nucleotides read TGCAGTGCTAGTCGAGTAATCGATGAGCAGTTCTTC.

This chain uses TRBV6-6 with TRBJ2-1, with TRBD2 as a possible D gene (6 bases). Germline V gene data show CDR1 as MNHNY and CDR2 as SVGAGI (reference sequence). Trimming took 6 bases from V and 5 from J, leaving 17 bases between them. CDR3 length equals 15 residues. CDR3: CASRRSGTFHNEQFF. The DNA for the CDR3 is TGTGCCAGCAGACGTTCCGGGACTTTTCACAATGAGCAGTTCTTC.

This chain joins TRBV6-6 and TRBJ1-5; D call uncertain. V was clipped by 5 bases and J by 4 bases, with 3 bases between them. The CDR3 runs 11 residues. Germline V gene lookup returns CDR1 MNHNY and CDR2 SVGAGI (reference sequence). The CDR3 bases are TGTGCCAGCAGTCATAATCAGCCCCAGCATTTT. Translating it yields CASSHNQPQHF.

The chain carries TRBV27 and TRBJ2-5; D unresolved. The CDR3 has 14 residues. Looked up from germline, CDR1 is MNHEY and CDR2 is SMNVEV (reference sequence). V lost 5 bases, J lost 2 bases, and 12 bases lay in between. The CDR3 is CASSPGVAQETQYF. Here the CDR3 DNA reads TGTGCCAGCAGTCCCGGAGTGGCACAAGAGACCCAGTACTTC.

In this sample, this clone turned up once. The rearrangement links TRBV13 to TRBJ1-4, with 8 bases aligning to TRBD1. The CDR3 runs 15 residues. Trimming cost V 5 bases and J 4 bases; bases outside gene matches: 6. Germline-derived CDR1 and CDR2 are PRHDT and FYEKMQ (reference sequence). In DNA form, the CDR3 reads TGTGCCAGCAGCGCGCAGGGGGCCCTTAATGAAAAACTGTTTTTT. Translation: CASSAQGALNEKLFF.

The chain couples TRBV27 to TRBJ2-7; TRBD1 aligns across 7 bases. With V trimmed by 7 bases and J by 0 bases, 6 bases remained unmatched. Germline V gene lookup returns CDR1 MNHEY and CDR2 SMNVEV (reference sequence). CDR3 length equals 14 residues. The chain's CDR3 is CASKGQPSSYEQYF. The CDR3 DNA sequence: TGTGCCAGCAAGGGACAGCCGAGCTCCTACGAGCAGTACTTC.